Following are 28 T cell receptor beta chains from one sample sequenced in a study of persistence of HIV-infected CD4 T cells. Lysates of CMV-infected fibroblasts at around 9.1 ug/mL stimulated these cells. CD40L/CD69 double-negative CD45RO-high memory CD4+ T cells were collected. These receptors have no identified antigens. The libraries were made with immunoSEQ version 4 in survey mode. Produced via immunoSEQ multiplex PCR; TCRdb's table is partial and in-frame only. Here the sample spans 37,000 or so clones, roughly 80% being singletons. The material sequenced was CD4+ T cells sorted from PBMCs after approximately 19-hour stimulation, taken from a patient who received antiretroviral therapy. These receptors were obtained from an adult man with HIV who was CMV-seropositive.

This clone was found a few times. At one end the junction does not follow the germline gene, possibly because of a read error. The chain links TRBV19 to TRBJ1-2; maybe TRBD1 (5 bases). The CDR3 spans 13 residues. Germline CDR1 reads LNHDA; CDR2 reads SQIVND (reference sequence). CDR3 coding DNA: TGTGCCAGTATCCCAGACGGGACGCGCATGCTCCACTTC. It yields the protein CASIPDGTRMLHF.

This chain joins TRBV7-9 and TRBJ2-7; D is ambiguous. The CDR3 runs 16 residues. V was shortened by 1 base and J by 5 bases, with 18 bases between the two germline ends. The germline V gene encodes CDR1 SEHNR and CDR2 FQNEAQ (reference sequence). CDR3 residues: CASSLGAVRGSHEQYF. The CDR3 nucleotides read TGTGCCAGCAGCTTAGGAGCAGTACGAGGTTCCCACGAGCAGTACTTC.

The rearrangement joins TRBV6-5 to TRBJ2-7; D possibly corresponds to TRBD2 (6 bases). V lost 6 bases and J lost 2, with 17 bases in between. The CDR3 loop spans 15 amino acids. In germline, CDR1 is MNHEY, CDR2 SVGAGI. In DNA form, the CDR3 reads TGTGCCAGCAGCTTGGGGCGGGGAGGAACCTACGAGCAGTACTTC. It yields the protein CASSLGRGGTYEQYF.

The rearrangement joins TRBV3-1 (or the pseudogene TRBV3-2) to TRBJ1-1; D remains ambiguous. CDR3 length: 16 amino acids. The V end was cut by 3 bases, the J end by 4 bases, with 18 bases between. The germline CDR1 and CDR2 sequences are LGHDT and YNNKEL (reference sequence). The CDR3 DNA is TGTGCCAGCAGCCAGGTAGGCTGGCGTCGGGGCACTGAAGCTTTCTTT. This translates into CASSQVGWRRGTEAFF.

The V call is TRBV24-1, the J call TRBJ2-2; 10 nucleotides line up with TRBD1. The germline gives CDR1 KGHDR, CDR2 SFDVKD. CDR3 length equals 16 residues. The J segment lost 5 bases and the V segment lost 3 bases, leaving 5 bases of the junction unmatched. CDR3 bases: TGTGCCACCAGTGATCCGGGACAGGGGTGGACCGGGGAGCTGTTTTTT. Its translation is CATSDPGQGWTGELFF.

The chain uses TRBV25-1 and TRBJ2-7; D may match TRBD1 or TRBD2 (5 bases each). This CDR3 is 15 amino acids long. The V gene lost 6 bases and the J gene lost 7 bases, with 22 bases spanning the gap. Per the germline V gene, CDR1 is MGHDK and CDR2 is SYGVNS. The CDR3 region is CASSPAGTGGGEQYF. The DNA of the CDR3 is TGTGCCAGCAGCCCTGCCGGGACCGGCGGCGGGGAGCAGTACTTC.

In this sample, this clone turned up a few times. V and J are TRBV16 and TRBJ1-2; D unresolved. The V and J ends lost 1 base and 2 bases respectively, with 11 bases between them. CDR3 length equals 15 residues. The germline gives CDR1 KGHSY, CDR2 FQNENV. This CDR3 is CASSQLGPGNYGYTF. The CDR3 DNA reads as TGTGCCAGCAGCCAATTGGGTCCGGGAAACTATGGCTACACCTTC. Drawing the rest from reference TRBV16 and TRBJ1-2, the complete variable domain is GEEVAQTPKHLVRGEGQKAKLYCAPIKGHSYVFWYQQVLKNEFKFLISFQNENVFDETGMPKERFSAKCLPNSPCSLEIQATKLEDSAVYFCASSQLGPGNYGYTFGSGTRLTVV.

There are a few counts of this clone. The chain employs TRBV28 and TRBJ1-5; perhaps TRBD1 as D (6 bases). V gave up 7 bases and J gave up 3 bases, with 10 bases separating them. CDR1 is MDHEN and CDR2 is SYDVKM in the germline V gene. The CDR3 consists of 13 residues. CDR3 region: CASKGQYNQPQHF. For the CDR3, the DNA is TGTGCCAGCAAAGGACAGTACAATCAGCCCCAGCATTTT.

This clone was picked up a small number of times. The rearrangement links TRBV24-1 to TRBJ2-3; 10 nucleotides agree with TRBD2. CDR3 size: 15 residues. Looked up from germline, CDR1 is KGHDR and CDR2 is SFDVKD. J gave up 6 bases and V 4 bases, and 6 bases lay outside the gene matches. This chain's CDR3 is CATSDSRAGGDTQYF. DNA of the CDR3: TGTGCCACCAGTGACTCCCGAGCGGGGGGGGATACGCAGTATTTT.

The chain is built from TRBV3-1 (or the pseudogene TRBV3-2) and TRBJ1-1; no clear D. This CDR3 is built from 12 residues. The germline V gene encodes CDR1 LGHDT and CDR2 YNNKEL (reference sequence). The V and J ends lost 4 bases and 2 bases respectively, with 5 bases between them. The DNA for the CDR3 is TGTGCCAGCAGCCGAAGCAACACTGAAGCTTTCTTT. Its translation: CASSRSNTEAFF.

This clone was counted a single time. The V call is TRBV5-1, the J call TRBJ2-3; 12 bases map to TRBD2. The CDR3 sequence is 16 residues long. The germline CDR1 and CDR2 sequences are SGHRS and YFSETQ. Trimming cost V 2 bases and J 5 bases; bases outside gene matches: 6. The CDR3 nucleotides read TGCGCCAGCAGCTTTTCCGGGACTAGCGGGCAAGATACGCAGTATTTT. Its protein product is CASSFSGTSGQDTQYF. Full variable domain (rest looked up from reference TRBV5-1 and TRBJ2-3): KAGVTQTPRYLIKTRGQQVTLSCSPISGHRSVSWYQQTPGQGLQFLFEYFSETQRNKGNFPGRFSGRQFSNSRSEMNVSTLELGDSALYLCASSFSGTSGQDTQYFGPGTRLTVL.

The chain joins TRBV4-1 to TRBJ1-2; D gene uncertain. Trimming pared 0 bases from V and 5 bases from J, leaving 13 bases between. The CDR3 is made up of 15 amino acids. Germline values: CDR1 MGHRA, CDR2 YSYEKL. CDR3 DNA: TGCGCCAGCAGCCAAGAACCGGGGATCTCATATGGCTACACCTTC. Protein product: CASSQEPGISYGYTF.

This clone was counted only a few times. The chain uses TRBV27 and TRBJ2-1, with 10 bases aligning to TRBD2. Germline values: CDR1 MNHEY, CDR2 SMNVEV (reference sequence). Unmatched junction bases numbered 12, after V lost 2 bases and J lost 5 bases. This CDR3 contains 18 residues. Here the CDR3 reads CASSLGASGGISNNEQFF. The CDR3 DNA reads TGTGCCAGCAGTTTAGGGGCTAGCGGGGGAATATCAAACAATGAGCAGTTCTTC.

The chain couples TRBV29-1 to TRBJ1-1; D is ambiguous. V was shortened by 6 bases and J by 0 bases, with 14 bases between the two germline ends. There are 14 residues in the CDR3. Germline V CDR1 and CDR2: SQVTM, ANQGSEA. The CDR3 DNA reads as TGCAGCGTCCCAAGTGATGGCCTGAACACTGAAGCTTTCTTT. Translation: CSVPSDGLNTEAFF.

The rearrangement uses TRBV20-1 and TRBJ2-1; D might be TRBD1 or TRBD2, each matching 6 bases. The CDR3 contains 14 residues. V was shortened by 3 bases and J by 3 bases, with 12 bases between the two germline ends. Germline V gives CDR1 DFQATT, CDR2 SNEGSKA (reference sequence). The CDR3 DNA reads TGCAGTGCTAGTGGAGGGGGAGTCTACAATGAGCAGTTCTTC. It translates to CSASGGGVYNEQFF.

In this sample, this clone turned up a few times. The CDR3 region is CASSFGLNYEQYF. In nucleotides, the CDR3 is TGCGCCAGCAGCTTTGGACTGAACTACGAGCAGTACTTC. The chain recombines TRBV5-1 with TRBJ2-7; D is perhaps TRBD2 (5 bases). The germline CDR1 and CDR2 sequences are SGHRS and YFSETQ. This CDR3 comprises 13 residues. V lost 2 bases and J 3 bases, leaving 9 bases between the germline ends.

This chain connects TRBV18 to TRBJ2-3; TRBD1 aligns across 7 bases. Germline assignment: CDR1 KGHSH and CDR2 LQKENI. The trim removed 5 bases at V and 5 bases at J, leaving 13 bases unmatched. The CDR3 runs to 16 residues. The CDR3, as DNA: TGTGCCAGCTCAGCCAGCAGGGGGACGGTAAAAGATACGCAGTATTTT. Translation gives CASSASRGTVKDTQYF.

The rearrangement links TRBV3-1 (or the pseudogene TRBV3-2) to TRBJ1-2; D unclear. The ends were cut back, 5 bases at V and 4 bases at J, with 5 bases in the middle. The germline CDR1 and CDR2 sequences are LGHDT and YNNKEL (reference sequence). The CDR3 sequence is 11 residues long. CDR3 protein: CASSSTYGYTF. The DNA for the CDR3 is TGTGCCAGCAGCTCTACCTATGGCTACACCTTC.

The CDR3 here is CASSLGTGEAFF. The CDR3 DNA follows: TGTGCCAGCAGCCTCGGGACGGGTGAAGCTTTCTTT. This chain links TRBV19 with TRBJ1-1, with D possibly matching TRBD1 (5 bases). V lost 9 bases and J 7 bases, leaving 15 bases between the germline ends. Germline V gene sequence: CDR1 LNHDA, CDR2 SQIVND (reference sequence). The CDR3 consists of 12 residues.

J is TRBJ1-3 and V is TRBV5-1, with a tentative D call TRBD1 (5 bases). Germline CDR1 and CDR2: SGHRS and YFSETQ. The germline V and J ends were trimmed by 2 bases and 7 bases, with 10 bases remaining between them. The CDR3 consists of 13 residues. CDR3 DNA sequence: TGCGCCAGCAGCTTCGAAGGGGCGAACACCATATATTTT. Residues: CASSFEGANTIYF.

J is TRBJ1-2 and V is TRBV3-1 (or the pseudogene TRBV3-2), with 7 bases aligning to TRBD1. After removal of 0 bases from V and 6 bases from J, the junction contained 7 bases not matched to a gene. CDR3 length equals 15 residues. Germline CDR1 is LGHDT and CDR2 is YNNKEL (reference sequence). In DNA form, the CDR3 reads TGTGCCAGCAGCCAAGATCAAGACAGGGATAATGGCTACACCTTC. It encodes CASSQDQDRDNGYTF.

The chain recombines TRBV5-5 with TRBJ1-1; D unresolved. Trimming took off 4 bases at V and 3 bases at J, with 10 bases between the two ends. The length of the CDR3 is 13 residues. Germline V CDR1 and CDR2: SGHKS, YYEKEE (reference sequence). The CDR3 DNA is TGTGCCAGCAGCCCTGCGGGTTACACTGAAGCTTTCTTT. This encodes CASSPAGYTEAFF.

The chain recombines TRBV6-2 or TRBV6-3 with TRBJ1-5; 7 bases agree with TRBD1. This CDR3 has 15 amino acids. Germline CDR1 and CDR2: MNHEY and SVGEGT. V lost 5 bases to trimming and J lost 3 bases; unmatched junction nucleotides: 7. In nucleotides, the CDR3 is TGTGCCAGCAGTCGGCAAGACAGGGACAATCAGCCCCAGCATTTT. Protein sequence: CASSRQDRDNQPQHF.

This chain links TRBV19 with TRBJ1-4, with 8 bases that match TRBD1. CDR3 length: 16 residues. CDR1 is LNHDA, CDR2 SQIVND, per germline (reference sequence). V shed 3 bases and J 3 bases; nucleotides not matched to a gene: 6. The CDR3 here is CASSIGQGAANEKLFF. Written as DNA, the CDR3 is TGTGCCAGTAGTATTGGACAGGGAGCGGCTAATGAAAAACTGTTTTTT. The whole variable domain, filled in from reference TRBV19 and TRBJ1-4, reads DGGITQSPKYLFRKEGQNVTLSCEQNLNHDAMYWYRQDPGQGLRLIYYSQIVNDFQKGDIAEGYSVSREKKESFPLTVTSAQKNPTAFYLCASSIGQGAANEKLFFGSGTQLSVL.

V is TRBV5-1 and J is TRBJ2-5, with 10 nucleotides matching TRBD1. In germline, CDR1 is SGHRS, CDR2 YFSETQ. This CDR3 comprises 15 residues. With 2 bases clipped from V and 5 bases from J, the junction kept 6 bases outside the gene matches. The CDR3 region is CASSFSGTGVETQYF. The CDR3 bases are TGCGCCAGCAGCTTCTCCGGGACAGGGGTGGAGACCCAGTACTTC.

This chain joins TRBV19 and TRBJ2-2; 10 bases match TRBD1. The germline V gene encodes CDR1 LNHDA and CDR2 SQIVND (reference sequence). The V segment lost 7 bases and the J segment 6 bases; nucleotides outside the gene matches: 5. There are 14 residues in the CDR3. CDR3 DNA sequence: TGTGCCAGTACCCGGGACAGGGGACCCGGGGAGCTGTTTTTT. It yields the protein CASTRDRGPGELFF.

The chain joins TRBV4-1 to TRBJ1-5; D possibly corresponds to TRBD1 (6 bases). The germline gives CDR1 MGHRA, CDR2 YSYEKL. The V end was cut by 0 bases, the J end by 2 bases, with 11 bases between. The CDR3 totals 16 residues. In DNA form, the CDR3 reads TGCGCCAGCAGCCAAGATTCCGGACAGCGCAATCAGCCCCAGCATTTT. Its protein product is CASSQDSGQRNQPQHF.

The chain has TRBV28 and TRBJ1-3; D is unresolved. Germline loops: CDR1 MDHEN, CDR2 SYDVKM. This CDR3 region has 17 residues. V was shortened by 4 bases and J by 4 bases, with 20 bases between the two germline ends. The CDR3 here is CASSSYTGSNLGNTIYF. In nucleotides, the CDR3 is TGTGCCAGCAGTTCTTACACCGGGTCGAACTTGGGAAACACCATATATTTT.